These 25 T cell receptor beta chains share one sample of origin, sequenced in a study of cytomegalovirus exposure and HLA in healthy donors. The PCR ran on 60 Vbeta and 13 Jbeta primers. Here immunoSEQ multiplex PCR was the method, and the copy in TCRdb shows in-frame clones only, minus some. The sample carries 110,000 to 150,000 clones, approximately 80% recorded once. The sequencing input was PBMCs. The receptors shown here come from a male donor in good health and CMV-seronegative.

This chain joins TRBV5-6 and TRBJ1-2; D gene unclear. Trimming shortened V by 0 bases and J by 3 bases, and 6 bases separated the two germline ends. This CDR3 has 13 residues. Germline-derived CDR1 and CDR2 are SGHDT and YYEEEE. The CDR3 region is CASSLDRDYGYTF. CDR3 nucleotide sequence: TGTGCCAGCAGCTTGGATCGAGACTATGGCTACACCTTC.

The chain carries TRBV5-1 and TRBJ1-1, with D hard to call. The CDR3 spans 16 residues. The V end lost 4 bases, the J end lost 5 bases, and 21 bases lay between the germline ends. The V gene's germline CDR1 is SGHRS and CDR2 YFSETQ. CDR3 DNA sequence: TGCGCCAGCAGCCCTGGTCGTCGGGAAGGATGGACTGAAGCTTTCTTT. This translates into CASSPGRREGWTEAFF.

V gene TRBV10-3 combines with J gene TRBJ1-2, with TRBD1 as a possible D gene (5 bases). Between the trimmed V and J ends, which lost 11 bases and 8 bases, there was a span of 18 bases. This CDR3 comprises 12 residues. Germline values: CDR1 ENHRY, CDR2 SYGVKD. CDR3 loop: CAVSSGAVGYTF. The CDR3 nucleotides are TGTGCCGTCTCGTCTGGGGCGGTAGGCTACACCTTC.

In its sample, this clone was seen a few times. The chain recombines TRBV5-1 with TRBJ2-5; 14 nucleotides line up with TRBD2. The V segment lost 7 bases and the J segment 5 bases; nucleotides outside the gene matches: 4. The CDR3 runs 14 residues. Germline values: CDR1 SGHRS, CDR2 YFSETQ. The CDR3 region is CASARTSGGETQYF. In nucleotides, the CDR3 is TGCGCCAGCGCTCGGACTAGCGGGGGGGAGACCCAGTACTTC.

The chain uses TRBV5-6 and TRBJ1-2; D is uncertain. The germline CDR1 and CDR2 sequences are SGHDT and YYEEEE. The CDR3 consists of 11 residues. Deletions cut 4 bases from V and 8 bases from J, with 9 bases between. CDR3 sequence: CASSLSGGYTF. CDR3 bases: TGTGCCAGCAGCCTATCAGGAGGCTACACCTTC.

The J gene is TRBJ2-7, the V gene TRBV5-5, with TRBD1 as a possible D gene (6 bases). This CDR3 is 13 amino acids long. Trimming cost V 5 bases and J 6 bases, with 15 bases left between them. Germline assignment: CDR1 SGHKS and CDR2 YYEKEE (reference sequence). CDR3 in DNA: TGTGCCAGCAGAACACAGGGCCAGGGCGAGCAGTACTTC. Its translation is CASRTQGQGEQYF.

J is TRBJ2-3 and V is TRBV29-1, with D uncertain. The V gene's germline CDR1 is SQVTM and CDR2 ANQGSEA. V dropped 0 bases and J dropped 0 bases, with 13 bases sitting between them. CDR3 length: 16 amino acids. The CDR3 is CSVEDPQNWSTDTQYF. The CDR3 DNA reads as TGCAGCGTTGAAGACCCCCAAAACTGGAGCACAGATACGCAGTATTTT.

In its sample, this clone was seen a few times. The genes are TRBV11-1 and TRBJ1-1; TRBD1 matches at 7 bases. The V gene end was trimmed by 3 bases and the J gene end by 9 bases; junction bases not matched to a gene: 10. Germline assignment: CDR1 SGHAT and CDR2 FQDESV (reference sequence). The CDR3 extends over 14 amino acids. CDR3 sequence (DNA): TGTGCCAGCAGCTTGGGTAGGGGGCCCGAAAAAGCTTTCTTT. Translation gives CASSLGRGPEKAFF.

The chain combines TRBV28 with TRBJ1-2; the D gene is possibly TRBD1 (6 bases). Germline lookup yields CDR1 MDHEN and CDR2 SYDVKM. The ends were cut back, 6 bases at V and 5 bases at J, with 22 bases in the middle. This CDR3 region has 16 residues. For the CDR3, the DNA is TGTGCCAGCAGCCCGACAGGCAGGGCCTTTTATTATGGCTACACCTTC. It specifies CASSPTGRAFYYGYTF.

This chain joins TRBV5-1 and TRBJ2-7; 7 bases align to TRBD1. Looked up from germline, CDR1 is SGHRS and CDR2 is YFSETQ. This CDR3 spans 14 amino acids. V lost 2 bases to trimming and J lost 3 bases; unmatched junction nucleotides: 5. As DNA, the CDR3 is TGCGCCAGCAGCTTTGGGACAGCAATCTACGAGCAGTACTTC. As protein: CASSFGTAIYEQYF.

This chain joins TRBV27 and TRBJ2-4; 8 bases align to TRBD2. The CDR3 runs 15 residues. With V trimmed by 6 bases and J by 1 base, 5 bases remained unmatched. Germline assignment: CDR1 MNHEY and CDR2 SMNVEV (reference sequence). The CDR3 reads CASRVSGVAKNIQYF. In nucleotides, the CDR3 is TGTGCCAGCAGAGTTAGCGGGGTCGCCAAAAACATTCAGTACTTC.

This clone was detected a few times. The chain recombines TRBV11-2 with TRBJ2-3, with TRBD2 matching over 15 bases. Trimming took 5 bases from V and 1 from J; bases not matched to a gene: 7. This CDR3 has 18 amino acids. From germline, CDR1 is SGHAT and CDR2 FQNNGV. The CDR3 nucleotides read TGTGCCAGCAGCACCGGACTAGCGGGGGGGCCCGGCACAGATACGCAGTATTTT. It yields the protein CASSTGLAGGPGTDTQYF.

The chain employs TRBV18 and TRBJ2-1; D might be TRBD2 (6 bases). V lost 3 bases and J lost 2, with 11 bases in between. Germline CDR1 reads KGHSH; CDR2 reads LQKENI. There are 15 residues in the CDR3. CDR3 region: CASSPSSGTYNEQFF. CDR3 sequence (DNA): TGTGCCAGCTCACCGAGTAGCGGAACCTACAATGAGCAGTTCTTC.

CDR3 amino acids: CASFRPPGVAFF. CDR3 DNA: TGTGCCAGCTTTCGGCCCCCGGGTGTGGCTTTCTTT. This chain links TRBV6-1 with TRBJ1-1; D not resolved. V was cut by 8 bases and J by 11 bases, with 18 bases left in between. Germline CDR1 and CDR2: MNHNS and SASEGT. This CDR3 region has 12 residues.

The V gene is TRBV27, the J gene TRBJ2-7; 10 nucleotides agree with TRBD2. The J segment lost 3 bases and the V segment lost 4 bases, leaving 3 bases of the junction unmatched. Germline assignment: CDR1 MNHEY and CDR2 SMNVEV (reference sequence). The CDR3 contains 14 residues. The CDR3 sequence is CASSWASGGYEQYF. CDR3 sequence (DNA): TGTGCCAGCAGTTGGGCTAGCGGGGGCTACGAGCAGTACTTC.

A few counts support this clone. The rearrangement links TRBV6-5 to TRBJ1-4; D gene unclear. This CDR3 has 14 amino acids. CDR1 is MNHEY, CDR2 SVGAGI, per germline. The ends were cut back, 2 bases at V and 7 bases at J, with 11 bases in the middle. The CDR3 loop reads CASSYARVGEKLFF. The CDR3 DNA sequence: TGTGCCAGCAGTTACGCGAGGGTTGGTGAAAAACTGTTTTTT.

The rearrangement uses TRBV18 and TRBJ2-3; the D gene is possibly TRBD2 (5 bases). V was trimmed by 3 bases and J by 1 base, leaving 17 bases between them. Per germline, CDR1 KGHSH and CDR2 LQKENI. The CDR3 has 17 amino acids. CDR3 residues: CASSPPGWEMGTDTQYF. Written as DNA, the CDR3 is TGTGCCAGCTCACCCCCCGGCTGGGAGATGGGCACAGATACGCAGTATTTT.

The gene calls are TRBV6-1 and TRBJ2-7, with TRBD1 matching over 9 bases. Per the germline V gene, CDR1 is MNHNS and CDR2 is SASEGT. Trimming took 7 bases from V and 3 from J; bases not matched to a gene: 10. The CDR3 sequence is 15 residues long. CDR3 region: CASISGTGQGYEQYF. CDR3 bases: TGTGCCAGCATAAGTGGGACGGGACAGGGCTACGAGCAGTACTTC.

The chain employs TRBV18 and TRBJ1-2; D is possibly TRBD1 (6 bases). Germline CDR1 KGHSH, CDR2 LQKENI. The V and J ends lost 3 bases and 4 bases respectively, with 9 bases between them. This CDR3 region has 13 residues. The CDR3 bases are TGTGCCAGCTCACCGGACAGAATCTATGGCTACACCTTC. It codes for CASSPDRIYGYTF.

V gene TRBV11-3 combines with J gene TRBJ2-3, with 14 bases aligning to TRBD2. Trimming took 4 bases from V and 2 from J; bases not matched to a gene: 2. Germline V gene lookup returns CDR1 SGHNT and CDR2 YENEEA. The CDR3 is 16 residues long. CDR3 in amino acids: CASSWGLAGDTDTQYF. The CDR3 DNA reads TGTGCCAGCAGCTGGGGACTAGCGGGGGACACAGATACGCAGTATTTT.

CDR3 protein: CAISSGLAQEELFF. CDR3 nucleotide sequence: TGTGCCATCAGCTCTGGACTAGCGCAAGAGGAGCTGTTTTTT. The rearrangement links TRBV10-3 to TRBJ2-2; 9 bases match TRBD2. CDR3 length: 14 amino acids. J gave up 10 bases and V 6 bases, and 9 bases lay outside the gene matches. CDR1 and CDR2 (germline): ENHRY, SYGVKD.

As to this clone: This same CDR3 is encoded by further DNA sequences in the sample. This chain joins TRBV30 and TRBJ1-1; no reliable D call. The V gene lost 0 bases and the J gene lost 6 bases, with 5 bases spanning the gap. CDR3 length equals 11 residues. Germline V gene sequence: CDR1 GTSNPN, CDR2 SVGIG (reference sequence). The CDR3 loop reads CAWSVLAEAFF. The CDR3 DNA follows: TGTGCCTGGAGTGTACTGGCTGAAGCTTTCTTT.

This clone was observed a single time. The CDR3 protein is CASSQGETKNFKAFF. The CDR3 bases are TGCGCCAGCAGCCAAGGAGAGACAAAAAACTTCAAAGCTTTCTTT. This chain uses TRBV4-1 with TRBJ1-1; no clear D. Germline CDR1 reads MGHRA; CDR2 reads YSYEKL. V lost 1 base to trimming and J lost 9 bases, with 18 bases between them. This CDR3 has 15 amino acids.

The J gene is TRBJ2-5, the V gene TRBV4-2; the match to TRBD2 covers 11 bases. The CDR3 is made up of 19 amino acids. Germline V gene lookup returns CDR1 LGHNA and CDR2 YNFKEQ. V lost 3 bases and J lost 7; bases outside the gene matches: 19. The CDR3 bases are TGTGCCAGCAGCCAGTATAGGGCTAGCGGGGGGCTGGGCTTTGGGACCCAGTACTTC. It codes for CASSQYRASGGLGFGTQYF.

This chain uses TRBV7-2 with TRBJ2-5; 14 nucleotides agree with TRBD2. The CDR3 runs 17 residues. The germline V gene encodes CDR1 SGHTA and CDR2 FQGNSA. With 4 bases clipped from V and 5 bases from J, the junction kept 9 bases outside the gene matches. CDR3 nucleotides: TGTGCCAGCAGCTCGGGACTAGCGGGGGCCGGGGGGGAGACCCAGTACTTC. Its protein is CASSSGLAGAGGETQYF.